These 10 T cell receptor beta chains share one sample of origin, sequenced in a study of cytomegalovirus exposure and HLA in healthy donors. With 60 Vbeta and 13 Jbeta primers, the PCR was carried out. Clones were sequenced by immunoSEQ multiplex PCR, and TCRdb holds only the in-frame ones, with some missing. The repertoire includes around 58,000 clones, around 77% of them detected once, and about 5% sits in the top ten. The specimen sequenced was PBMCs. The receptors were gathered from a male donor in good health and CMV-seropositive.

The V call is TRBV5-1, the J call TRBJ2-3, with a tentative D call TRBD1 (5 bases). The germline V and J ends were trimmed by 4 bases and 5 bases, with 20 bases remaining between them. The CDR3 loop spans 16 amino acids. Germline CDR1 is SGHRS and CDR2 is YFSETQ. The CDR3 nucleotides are TGCGCCAGCAGCCAGTGGACACGGGCCGAACTAGATACGCAGTATTTT. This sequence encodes CASSQWTRAELDTQYF.

CDR3 protein: CASSRGQGVGNTIYF. CDR3 sequence (DNA): TGTGCCAGCAGCCGGGGACAGGGAGTGGGTAACACCATATATTTT. The chain joins TRBV7-9 to TRBJ1-3, with TRBD1 matching over 9 bases. This CDR3 comprises 15 residues. Germline V lookup: CDR1 SEHNR, CDR2 FQNEAQ (reference sequence). J lost 7 bases, V lost 5 bases, and 9 bases had no gene match.

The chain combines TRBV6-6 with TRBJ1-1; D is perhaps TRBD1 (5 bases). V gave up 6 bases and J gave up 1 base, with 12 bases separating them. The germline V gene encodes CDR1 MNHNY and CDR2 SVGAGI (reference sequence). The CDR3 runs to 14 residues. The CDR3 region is CASRKARANTEAFF. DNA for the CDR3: TGTGCCAGCAGGAAGGCCAGGGCGAACACTGAAGCTTTCTTT.

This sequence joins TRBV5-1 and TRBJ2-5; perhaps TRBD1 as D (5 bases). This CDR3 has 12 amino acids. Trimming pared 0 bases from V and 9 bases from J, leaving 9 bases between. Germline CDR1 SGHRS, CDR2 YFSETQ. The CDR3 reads CASSLAGLAQYF. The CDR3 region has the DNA TGCGCCAGCAGCTTGGCAGGGTTGGCCCAGTACTTC.

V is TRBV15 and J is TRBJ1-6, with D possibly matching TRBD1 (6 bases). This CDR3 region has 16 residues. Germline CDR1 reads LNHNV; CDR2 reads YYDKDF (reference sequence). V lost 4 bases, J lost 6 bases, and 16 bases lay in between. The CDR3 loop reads CATSTGVLGPNSPLHF. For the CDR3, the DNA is TGTGCCACCAGCACAGGGGTGCTGGGGCCTAATTCACCCCTCCACTTT.

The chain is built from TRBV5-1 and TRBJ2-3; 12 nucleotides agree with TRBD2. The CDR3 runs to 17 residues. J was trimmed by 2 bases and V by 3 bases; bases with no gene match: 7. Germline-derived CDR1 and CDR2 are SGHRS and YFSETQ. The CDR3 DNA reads TGCGCCAGCAGCTGGACACTAGCGGGGGGAGTCACAGATACGCAGTATTTT. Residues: CASSWTLAGGVTDTQYF. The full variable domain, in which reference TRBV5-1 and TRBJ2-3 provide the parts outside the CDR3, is KAGVTQTPRYLIKTRGQQVTLSCSPISGHRSVSWYQQTPGQGLQFLFEYFSETQRNKGNFPGRFSGRQFSNSRSEMNVSTLELGDSALYLCASSWTLAGGVTDTQYFGPGTRLTVL.

CDR3 coding DNA: TGCGCCAGCAGCTTGAAAGCAGGGGATACCTACGAGCAGTACTTC. Its protein is CASSLKAGDTYEQYF. This chain links TRBV5-1 with TRBJ2-5, with a possible D match to TRBD1 (6 bases). The DNA end is a closer match to TRBJ2-7, so the J assignment may be wrong. The CDR3 spans 15 residues. Germline V CDR1 and CDR2: SGHRS, YFSETQ.

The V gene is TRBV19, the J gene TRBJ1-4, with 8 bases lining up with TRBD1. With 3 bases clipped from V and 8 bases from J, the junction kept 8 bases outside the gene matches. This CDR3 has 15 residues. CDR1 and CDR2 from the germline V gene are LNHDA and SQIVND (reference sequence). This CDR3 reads CASSMVQGAVEKLFF. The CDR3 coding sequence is TGTGCCAGTAGTATGGTTCAGGGGGCGGTAGAAAAACTGTTTTTT.

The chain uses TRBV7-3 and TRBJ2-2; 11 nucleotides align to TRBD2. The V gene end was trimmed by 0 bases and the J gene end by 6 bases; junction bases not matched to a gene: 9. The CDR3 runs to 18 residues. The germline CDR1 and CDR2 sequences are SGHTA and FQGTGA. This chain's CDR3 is CASSLTPIAGGPSGELFF. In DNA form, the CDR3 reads TGTGCCAGCAGCTTAACCCCTATAGCGGGGGGGCCCTCCGGGGAGCTGTTTTTT.

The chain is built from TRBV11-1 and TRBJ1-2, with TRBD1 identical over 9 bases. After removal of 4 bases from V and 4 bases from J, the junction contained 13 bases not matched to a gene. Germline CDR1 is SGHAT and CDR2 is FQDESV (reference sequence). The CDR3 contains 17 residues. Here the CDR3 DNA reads TGTGCCAGCAGCTCAACCGGGACAGGGACCGGGAGCTATGGCTACACCTTC. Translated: CASSSTGTGTGSYGYTF.